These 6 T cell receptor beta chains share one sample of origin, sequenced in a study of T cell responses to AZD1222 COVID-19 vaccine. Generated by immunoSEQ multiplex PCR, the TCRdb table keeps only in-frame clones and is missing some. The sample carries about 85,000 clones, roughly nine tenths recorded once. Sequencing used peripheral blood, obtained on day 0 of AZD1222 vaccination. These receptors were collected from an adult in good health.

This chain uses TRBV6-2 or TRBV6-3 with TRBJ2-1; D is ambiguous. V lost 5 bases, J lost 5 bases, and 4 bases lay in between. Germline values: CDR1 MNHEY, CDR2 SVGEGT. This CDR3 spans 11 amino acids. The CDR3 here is CASSQNNEQFF. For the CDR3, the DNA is TGTGCCAGCAGTCAAAACAATGAGCAGTTCTTC.

This CDR3 is CASSFKLAGPNEQFF. The DNA of the CDR3 is TGTGCCAGCAGCTTCAAGCTAGCGGGACCAAATGAGCAGTTCTTC. The gene calls are TRBV13 and TRBJ2-1; 9 bases map to TRBD2. V lost 3 bases and J lost 7; bases outside the gene matches: 7. From germline, CDR1 is PRHDT and CDR2 FYEKMQ (reference sequence). The CDR3 length is 15 residues.

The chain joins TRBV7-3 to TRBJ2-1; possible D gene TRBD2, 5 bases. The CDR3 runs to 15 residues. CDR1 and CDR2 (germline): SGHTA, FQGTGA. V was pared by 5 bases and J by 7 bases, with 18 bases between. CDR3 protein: CASSLGLALGNEQFF. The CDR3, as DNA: TGTGCCAGCAGCCTCGGCCTAGCCCTCGGAAATGAGCAGTTCTTC. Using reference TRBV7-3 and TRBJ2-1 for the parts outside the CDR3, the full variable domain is GAGVSQTPSNKVTEKGKYVELRCDPISGHTALYWYRQSLGQGPEFLIYFQGTGAADDSGLPNDRFFAVRPEGSVSTLKIQRTERGDSAVYLCASSLGLALGNEQFFGPGTRLTVL.

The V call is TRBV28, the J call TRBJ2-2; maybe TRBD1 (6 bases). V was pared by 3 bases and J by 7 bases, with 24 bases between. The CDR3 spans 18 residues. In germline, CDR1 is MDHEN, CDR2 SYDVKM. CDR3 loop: CASSFPPGRGGIGGELFF. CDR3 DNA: TGTGCCAGCAGTTTCCCCCCCGGCAGGGGCGGAATCGGCGGGGAGCTGTTTTTT. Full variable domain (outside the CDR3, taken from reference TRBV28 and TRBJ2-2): DVKVTQSSRYLVKRTGEKVFLECVQDMDHENMFWYRQDPGLGLRLIYFSYDVKMKEKGDIPEGYSVSREKKERFSLILESASTNQTSMYLCASSFPPGRGGIGGELFFGEGSRLTVL.

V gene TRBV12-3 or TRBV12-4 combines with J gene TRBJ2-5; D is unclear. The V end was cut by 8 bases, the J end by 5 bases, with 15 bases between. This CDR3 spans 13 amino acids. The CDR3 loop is CASATRYGETQYF. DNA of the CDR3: TGTGCCAGCGCCACCCGTTATGGGGAGACCCAGTACTTC.

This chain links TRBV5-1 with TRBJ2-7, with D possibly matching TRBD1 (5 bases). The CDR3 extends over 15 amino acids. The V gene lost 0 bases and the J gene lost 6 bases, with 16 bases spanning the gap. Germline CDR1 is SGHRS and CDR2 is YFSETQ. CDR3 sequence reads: CASSLEGQGVSEQYF. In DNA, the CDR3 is TGCGCCAGCAGCTTGGAGGGTCAGGGTGTCTCCGAGCAGTACTTC.